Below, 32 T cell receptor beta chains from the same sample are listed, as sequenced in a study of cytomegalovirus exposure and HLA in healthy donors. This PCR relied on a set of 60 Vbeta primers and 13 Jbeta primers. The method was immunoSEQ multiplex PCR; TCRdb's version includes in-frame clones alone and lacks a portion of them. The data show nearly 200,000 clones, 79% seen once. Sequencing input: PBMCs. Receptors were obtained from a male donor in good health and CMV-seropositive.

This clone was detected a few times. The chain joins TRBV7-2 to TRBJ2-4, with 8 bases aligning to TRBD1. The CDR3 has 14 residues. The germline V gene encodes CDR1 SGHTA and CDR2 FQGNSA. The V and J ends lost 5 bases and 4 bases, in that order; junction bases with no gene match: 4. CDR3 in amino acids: CASSTTGAKNIQYF. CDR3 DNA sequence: TGTGCCAGCAGCACGACAGGGGCTAAAAACATTCAGTACTTC. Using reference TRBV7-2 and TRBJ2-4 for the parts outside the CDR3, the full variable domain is GAGVSQSPSNKVTEKGKDVELRCDPISGHTALYWYRQSLGQGLEFLIYFQGNSAPDKSGLPSDRFSAERTGGSVSTLTIQRTQQEDSAVYLCASSTTGAKNIQYFGAGTRLSVL.

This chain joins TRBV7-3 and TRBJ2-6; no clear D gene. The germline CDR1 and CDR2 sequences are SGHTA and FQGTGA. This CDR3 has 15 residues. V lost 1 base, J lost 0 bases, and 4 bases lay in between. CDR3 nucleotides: TGTGCCAGCAGCTTAATCGTCTCTGGGGCCAACGTCCTGACTTTC. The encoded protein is CASSLIVSGANVLTF.

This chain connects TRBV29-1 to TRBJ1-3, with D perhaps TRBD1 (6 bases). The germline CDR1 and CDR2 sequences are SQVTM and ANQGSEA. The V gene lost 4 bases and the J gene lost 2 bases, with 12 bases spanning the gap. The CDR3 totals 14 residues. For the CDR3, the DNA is TGCAGCGTTGTCGAGGGGGTCACTGGAAACACCATATATTTT. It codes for CSVVEGVTGNTIYF.

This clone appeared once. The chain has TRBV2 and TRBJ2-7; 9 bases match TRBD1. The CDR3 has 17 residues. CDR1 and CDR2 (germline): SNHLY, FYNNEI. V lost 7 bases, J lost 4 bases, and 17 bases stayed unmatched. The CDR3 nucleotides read TGTGCCAGCACCCGGGACAGGGAAACTGACGATCGTTACGAGCAGTACTTC. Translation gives CASTRDRETDDRYEQYF. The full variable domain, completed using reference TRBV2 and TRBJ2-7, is EPEVTQTPSHQVTQMGQEVILRCVPISNHLYFYWYRQILGQKVEFLVSFYNNEISEKSEIFDDQFSVERPDGSNFTLKIRSTKLEDSAMYFCASTRDRETDDRYEQYFGPGTRLTVT.

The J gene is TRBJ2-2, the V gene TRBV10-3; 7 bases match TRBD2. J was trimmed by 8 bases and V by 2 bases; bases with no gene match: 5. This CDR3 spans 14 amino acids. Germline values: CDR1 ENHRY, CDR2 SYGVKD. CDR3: CAISEGLVSGELFF. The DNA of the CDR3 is TGTGCCATCAGTGAGGGACTAGTATCTGGGGAGCTGTTTTTT.

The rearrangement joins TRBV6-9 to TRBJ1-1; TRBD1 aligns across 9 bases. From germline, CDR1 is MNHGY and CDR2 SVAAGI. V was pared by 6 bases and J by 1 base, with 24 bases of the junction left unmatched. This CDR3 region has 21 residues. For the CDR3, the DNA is TGTGCCAGCAGCCGCGCTTGGCCTAGAGGCGGGGACAGGGCCCCGAACACTGAAGCTTTCTTT. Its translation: CASSRAWPRGGDRAPNTEAFF.

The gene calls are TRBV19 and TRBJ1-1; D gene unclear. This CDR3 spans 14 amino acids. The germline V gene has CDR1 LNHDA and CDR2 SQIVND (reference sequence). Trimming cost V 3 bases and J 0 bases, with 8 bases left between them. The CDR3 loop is CASSMLLMNTEAFF. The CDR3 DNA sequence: TGTGCCAGTAGTATGTTACTGATGAACACTGAAGCTTTCTTT.

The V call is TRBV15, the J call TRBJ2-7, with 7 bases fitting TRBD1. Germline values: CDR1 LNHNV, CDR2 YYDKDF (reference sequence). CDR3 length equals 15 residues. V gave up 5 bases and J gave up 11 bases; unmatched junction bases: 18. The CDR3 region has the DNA TGTGCCACCAGCGTCGACAGGGATAAATTTCAGGGGGAGTACTTC. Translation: CATSVDRDKFQGEYF. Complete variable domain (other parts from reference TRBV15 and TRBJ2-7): DAMVIQNPRYQVTQFGKPVTLSCSQTLNHNVMYWYQQKSSQAPKLLFHYYDKDFNNEADTPDNFQSRRPNTSFCFLDIRSPGLGDTAMYLCATSVDRDKFQGEYFGPGTRLTVT.

CDR3 region: CAISDLADYEQYF. The CDR3 nucleotides read TGTGCCATCAGTGATCTAGCGGATTACGAGCAGTACTTC. The rearrangement uses TRBV10-3 and TRBJ2-7, with TRBD2 matching 7 bases. Losses at the gene ends were 3 bases for V and 4 bases for J; bases not matched to a gene: 3. The CDR3 runs 13 residues. The germline V gene encodes CDR1 ENHRY and CDR2 SYGVKD.

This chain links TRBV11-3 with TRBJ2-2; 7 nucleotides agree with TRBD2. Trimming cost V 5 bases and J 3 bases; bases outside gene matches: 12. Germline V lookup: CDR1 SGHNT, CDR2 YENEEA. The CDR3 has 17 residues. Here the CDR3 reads CASSPGRARPDTGELFF. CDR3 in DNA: TGTGCCAGCAGCCCAGGGAGGGCCAGGCCCGACACCGGGGAGCTGTTTTTT. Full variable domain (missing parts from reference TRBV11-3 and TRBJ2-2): EAGVVQSPRYKIIEKKQPVAFWCNPISGHNTLYWYLQNLGQGPELLIRYENEEAVDDSQLPKDRFSAERLKGVDSTLKIQPAELGDSAVYLCASSPGRARPDTGELFFGEGSRLTVL.

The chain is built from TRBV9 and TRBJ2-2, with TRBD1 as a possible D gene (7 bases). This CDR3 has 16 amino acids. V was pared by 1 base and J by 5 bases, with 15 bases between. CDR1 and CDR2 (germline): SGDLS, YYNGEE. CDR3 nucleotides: TGTGCCAGCAGCGTATCAGGGGGGACTGGGACCGGGGAGCTGTTTTTT. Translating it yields CASSVSGGTGTGELFF. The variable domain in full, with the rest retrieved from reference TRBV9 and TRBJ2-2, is DSGVTQTPKHLITATGQRVTLRCSPRSGDLSVYWYQQSLDQGLQFLIQYYNGEERAKGNILERFSAQQFPDLHSELNLSSLELGDSALYFCASSVSGGTGTGELFFGEGSRLTVL.

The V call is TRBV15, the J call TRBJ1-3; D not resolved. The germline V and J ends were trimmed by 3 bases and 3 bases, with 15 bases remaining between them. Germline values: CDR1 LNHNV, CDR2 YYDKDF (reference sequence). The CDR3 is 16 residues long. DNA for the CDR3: TGTGCCACCAGCAGCCACTCGGAGGGTTTTGGAAACACCATATATTTT. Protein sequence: CATSSHSEGFGNTIYF. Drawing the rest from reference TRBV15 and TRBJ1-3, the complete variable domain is DAMVIQNPRYQVTQFGKPVTLSCSQTLNHNVMYWYQQKSSQAPKLLFHYYDKDFNNEADTPDNFQSRRPNTSFCFLDIRSPGLGDTAMYLCATSSHSEGFGNTIYFGEGSWLTVV.

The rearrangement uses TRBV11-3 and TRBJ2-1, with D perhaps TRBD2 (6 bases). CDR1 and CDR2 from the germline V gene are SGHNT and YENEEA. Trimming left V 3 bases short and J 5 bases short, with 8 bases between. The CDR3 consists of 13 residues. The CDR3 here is CASSFGLNNEQFF. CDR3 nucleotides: TGTGCCAGCAGCTTCGGACTAAACAATGAGCAGTTCTTC. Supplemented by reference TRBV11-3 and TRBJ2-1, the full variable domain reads EAGVVQSPRYKIIEKKQPVAFWCNPISGHNTLYWYLQNLGQGPELLIRYENEEAVDDSQLPKDRFSAERLKGVDSTLKIQPAELGDSAVYLCASSFGLNNEQFFGPGTRLTVL.

The CDR3 is CASSPQVSNQPQHF. Here the CDR3 DNA reads TGTGCCAGCAGCCCACAGGTGAGCAATCAGCCCCAGCATTTT. This chain links TRBV4-2 with TRBJ1-5; possible D gene TRBD1, 5 bases. The CDR3 sequence is 14 residues long. The germline CDR1 and CDR2 sequences are LGHNA and YNFKEQ. V lost 4 bases and J 1 base, leaving 8 bases between the germline ends.

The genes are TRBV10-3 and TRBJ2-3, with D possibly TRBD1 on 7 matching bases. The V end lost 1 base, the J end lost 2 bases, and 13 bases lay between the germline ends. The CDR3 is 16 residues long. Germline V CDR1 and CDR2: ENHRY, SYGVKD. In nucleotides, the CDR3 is TGTGCCATCAGTGAGTTGACAGGGAGGATCACAGATACGCAGTATTTT. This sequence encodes CAISELTGRITDTQYF.

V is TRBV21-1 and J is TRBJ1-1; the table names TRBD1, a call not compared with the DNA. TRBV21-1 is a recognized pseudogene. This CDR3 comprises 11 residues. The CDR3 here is CASSRQTRAFF. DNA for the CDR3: TGTGCCAGCAGTCGACAAACGAGAGCTTTCTTT.

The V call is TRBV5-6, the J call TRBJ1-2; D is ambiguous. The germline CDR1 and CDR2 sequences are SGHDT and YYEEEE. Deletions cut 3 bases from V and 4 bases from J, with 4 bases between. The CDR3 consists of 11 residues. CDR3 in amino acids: CASSSFYGYTF. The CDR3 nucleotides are TGTGCCAGCAGCTCTTTCTATGGCTACACCTTC.

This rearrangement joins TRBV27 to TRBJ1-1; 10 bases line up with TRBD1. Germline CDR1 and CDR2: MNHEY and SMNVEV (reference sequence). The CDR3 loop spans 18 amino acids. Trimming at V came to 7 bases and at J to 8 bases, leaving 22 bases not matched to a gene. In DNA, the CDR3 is TGTGCCAGCATTTCCGGGACAGGGGCGCCCTTTATGTTATCCGAAGCTTTCTTT. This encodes CASISGTGAPFMLSEAFF.

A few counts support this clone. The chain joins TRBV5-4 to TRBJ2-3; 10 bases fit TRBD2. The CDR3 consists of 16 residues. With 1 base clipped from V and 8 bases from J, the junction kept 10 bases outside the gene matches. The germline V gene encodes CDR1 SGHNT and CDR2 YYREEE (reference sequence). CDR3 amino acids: CASSLRSGRAGGTQYF. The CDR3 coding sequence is TGTGCCAGCAGCTTGAGGAGCGGGAGGGCGGGCGGTACGCAGTATTTT.

The CDR3 region has the DNA TGTGCCAGCTCGCCGGGAGGATATGGCTACACCTTC. Translating gives CASSPGGYGYTF. The chain links TRBV18 to TRBJ1-2; D remains unclear. Germline values: CDR1 KGHSH, CDR2 LQKENI. Between the trimmed V and J ends, which lost 6 bases and 5 bases, there was a span of 10 bases. The CDR3 loop spans 12 amino acids.

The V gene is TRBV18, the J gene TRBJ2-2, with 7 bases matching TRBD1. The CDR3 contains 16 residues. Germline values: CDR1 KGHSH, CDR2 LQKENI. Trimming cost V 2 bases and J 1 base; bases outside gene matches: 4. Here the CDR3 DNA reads TGTGCCAGCTCACCATTCAACAGGGGGAACACCGGGGAGCTGTTTTTT. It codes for CASSPFNRGNTGELFF.

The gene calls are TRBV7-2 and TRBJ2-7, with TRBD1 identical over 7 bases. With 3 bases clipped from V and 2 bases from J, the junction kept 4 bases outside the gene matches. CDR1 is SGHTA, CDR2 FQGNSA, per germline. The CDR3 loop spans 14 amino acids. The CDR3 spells CASSFGQAAYEQYF. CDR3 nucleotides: TGTGCCAGCAGCTTTGGACAGGCCGCCTACGAGCAGTACTTC.

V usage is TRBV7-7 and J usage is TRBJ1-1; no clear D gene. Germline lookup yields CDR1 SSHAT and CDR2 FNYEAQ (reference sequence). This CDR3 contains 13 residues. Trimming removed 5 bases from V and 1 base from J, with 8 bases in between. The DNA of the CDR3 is TGTGCCAGCAGCGAGGACTCGAACACTGAAGCTTTCTTT. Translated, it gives CASSEDSNTEAFF.

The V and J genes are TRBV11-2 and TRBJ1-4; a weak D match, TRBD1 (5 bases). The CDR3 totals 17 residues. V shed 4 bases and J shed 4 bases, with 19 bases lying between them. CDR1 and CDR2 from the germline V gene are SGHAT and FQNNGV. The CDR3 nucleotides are TGTGCCAGCAGCTCACGCTTTGATCGGGGGGATAATGAAAAACTGTTTTTT. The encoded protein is CASSSRFDRGDNEKLFF.

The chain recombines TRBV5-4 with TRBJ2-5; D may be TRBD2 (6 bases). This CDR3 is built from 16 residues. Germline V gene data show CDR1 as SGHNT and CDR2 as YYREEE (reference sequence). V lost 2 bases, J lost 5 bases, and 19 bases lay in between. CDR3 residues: CASSLRSSGQGETQYF. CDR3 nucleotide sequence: TGTGCCAGCAGCTTACGATCCAGCGGGCAGGGTGAGACCCAGTACTTC.

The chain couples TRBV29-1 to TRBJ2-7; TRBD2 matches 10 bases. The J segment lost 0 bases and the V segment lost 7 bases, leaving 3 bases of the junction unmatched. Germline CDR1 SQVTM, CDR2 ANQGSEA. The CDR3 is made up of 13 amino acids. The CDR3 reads CSGSSGGSYEQYF. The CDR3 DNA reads TGCAGCGGATCTAGCGGGGGCTCCTACGAGCAGTACTTC.

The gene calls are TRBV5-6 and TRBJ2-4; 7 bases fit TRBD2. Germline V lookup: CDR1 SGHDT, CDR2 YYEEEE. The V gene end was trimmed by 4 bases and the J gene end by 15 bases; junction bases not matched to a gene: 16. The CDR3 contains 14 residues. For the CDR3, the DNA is TGTGCCAGCAGCCCAACTAGCGCTGGTGTGGAACTGTACTTC. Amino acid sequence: CASSPTSAGVELYF.

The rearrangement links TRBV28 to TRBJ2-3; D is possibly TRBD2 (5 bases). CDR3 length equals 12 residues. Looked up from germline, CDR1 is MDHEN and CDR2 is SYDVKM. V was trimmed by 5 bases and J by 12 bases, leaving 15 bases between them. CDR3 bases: TGTGCCAGCAGTATGGACCCTTCGGGACAGTATTTT. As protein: CASSMDPSGQYF.

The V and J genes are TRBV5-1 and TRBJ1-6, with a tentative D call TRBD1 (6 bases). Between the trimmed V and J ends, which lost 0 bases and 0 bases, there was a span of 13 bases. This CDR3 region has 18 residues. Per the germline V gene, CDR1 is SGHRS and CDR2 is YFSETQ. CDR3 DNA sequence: TGCGCCAGCAGCTTGGGCGAGACAGGAGGCTCCTATAATTCACCCCTCCACTTT. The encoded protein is CASSLGETGGSYNSPLHF. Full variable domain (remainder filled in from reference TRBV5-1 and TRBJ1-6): KAGVTQTPRYLIKTRGQQVTLSCSPISGHRSVSWYQQTPGQGLQFLFEYFSETQRNKGNFPGRFSGRQFSNSRSEMNVSTLELGDSALYLCASSLGETGGSYNSPLHFGNGTRLTVT.

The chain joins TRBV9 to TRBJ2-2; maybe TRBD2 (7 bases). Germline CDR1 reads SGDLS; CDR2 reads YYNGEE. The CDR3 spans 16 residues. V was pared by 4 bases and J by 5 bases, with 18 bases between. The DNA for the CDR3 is TGTGCCAGCAGCCCTACCCCCGGGGGGCTAACCGGGGAGCTGTTTTTT. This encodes CASSPTPGGLTGELFF.

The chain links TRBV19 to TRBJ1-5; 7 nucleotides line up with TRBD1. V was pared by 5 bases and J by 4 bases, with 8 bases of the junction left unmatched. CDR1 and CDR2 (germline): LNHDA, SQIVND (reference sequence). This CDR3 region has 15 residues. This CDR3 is CASSPQGTGNQPQHF. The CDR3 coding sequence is TGTGCCAGTAGTCCACAGGGGACGGGGAATCAGCCCCAGCATTTT.

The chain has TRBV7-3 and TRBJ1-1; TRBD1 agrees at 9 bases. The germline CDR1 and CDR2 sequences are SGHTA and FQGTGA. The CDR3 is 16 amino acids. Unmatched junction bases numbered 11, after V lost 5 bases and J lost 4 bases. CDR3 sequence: CASSPNTGGIGTEAFF. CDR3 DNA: TGTGCCAGCAGCCCAAACACAGGGGGCATTGGCACTGAAGCTTTCTTT.